This T cell receptor beta chain was retrieved from a study of shared clonotypes between healthy human individuals. Profiled with immunoSEQ multiplex PCR; TCRdb holds only in-frame clones, not every one. The sample comprises 2 million to 3 million clones, roughly 93% of which are singletons, and more than 0.35% rests with the top ten. The germline gives CDR1 MNHNS, CDR2 SASEGT. The CDR3 consists of 13 residues. Deletions cut 3 bases from V and 2 bases from J, with 8 bases between. The sequencing input was naive CD4+ T cells from PBMCs. Subset noted: CD45RA+ positively selected. The chain recombines TRBV6-1 with TRBJ2-7; D gene unclear. This clonotype was obtained from a man between 18 and 29 years old in good health. Some clones in this sample may be carry-over from other donors' samples. The CDR3, as DNA: TGTGCCAGCAGTGACAGGCCGCCCTACGAGCAGTACTTC. Translating it yields CASSDRPPYEQYF.